This T cell receptor (beta chain) was recovered during a study of T cells after yellow fever vaccination. Regarding the study as a whole: Weaker overall was a secondary response that nonetheless peaked faster, on day 5 versus 15. Once the booster was given, most primary-vaccination clones reappeared, at 95% to 97% for CD4 and over 75% for CD8.

Germline CDR1 SEHNR, CDR2 FQNEAQ (reference sequence). The CDR3 contains 16 residues. V lost 5 bases to trimming and J lost 7 bases; unmatched junction nucleotides: 13. MiXCR was run by TCRdb on the 5' RACE reads, yielding one entry per CDR3 protein. The table has about 170,000 distinct CDR3 sequences, approximately 9.9% seen once. In this sample, this clonotype turned up a few times. What it binds is unknown. The sample here was CD8+ T cells sorted from PBMCs, taken 15 days after the yellow fever booster vaccination. The V and J genes are TRBV7-9 and TRBJ2-1; 8 nucleotides match TRBD2. This receptor was obtained from a man in his late teens or twenties who received the YFV17D yellow fever vaccine. The CDR3 protein is CASSRVLAAFSNEQFF. CDR3 bases: TGTGCCAGCAGCCGCGTACTAGCGGCGTTCAGTAATGAGCAGTTCTTC.